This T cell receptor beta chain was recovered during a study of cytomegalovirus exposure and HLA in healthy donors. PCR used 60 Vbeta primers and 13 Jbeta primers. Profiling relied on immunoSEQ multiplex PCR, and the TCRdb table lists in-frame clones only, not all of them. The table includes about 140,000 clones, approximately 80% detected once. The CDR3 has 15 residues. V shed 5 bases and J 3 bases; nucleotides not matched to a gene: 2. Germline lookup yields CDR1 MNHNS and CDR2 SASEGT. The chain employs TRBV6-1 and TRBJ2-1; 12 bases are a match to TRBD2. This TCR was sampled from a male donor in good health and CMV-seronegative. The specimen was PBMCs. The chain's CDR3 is CASSRTSGDYNEQFF. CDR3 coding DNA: TGTGCCAGCAGTAGGACTAGCGGGGACTACAATGAGCAGTTCTTC.